Below are 2 T cell receptor beta chains sequenced from a single sample in a study of OX40 agonist ivuxolimab in advanced cancers. Sequencing used immunoSEQ multiplex PCR; TCRdb keeps in-frame clones, though not all of them. This table holds about 21,000 clones, around 83% found once. Source: CD4+ or CD8+ T cells sorted from blood, taken in a trial of the OX40 agonist ivuxolimab. The receptors were gathered from an adult with an advanced solid tumor such as melanoma, head and neck, liver or kidney cancer.

V gene TRBV14 combines with J gene TRBJ1-2, with no clear D. V was clipped by 0 bases and J by 3 bases, with 14 bases between them. From germline, CDR1 is SGHDN and CDR2 FVKESK. The CDR3 loop spans 16 amino acids. The CDR3 coding sequence is TGTGCCAGCAGCCAAGACAACCCGCCCTATTACTATGGCTACACCTTC. Protein sequence: CASSQDNPPYYYGYTF.

V and J are TRBV5-1 and TRBJ2-1; TRBD2 aligns across 10 bases. From germline, CDR1 is SGHRS and CDR2 YFSETQ. CDR3 length equals 18 residues. Trimming took 0 bases from V and 9 from J; bases not matched to a gene: 15. The CDR3 DNA sequence: TGCGCCAGCAGCTTGGTTCCTAGCGGGAGTGGGGGGTATAGTGAGCAGTTCTTC. Amino acids: CASSLVPSGSGGYSEQFF.